This T cell receptor beta chain was profiled in a study of cytomegalovirus exposure and HLA in healthy donors. Findings and limits, study-wide: TCR beta chains associated with HLA were, in a later analysis, more clonally expanded than equally common others. Later on, an analysis found that several of the most significant clusters appeared to be linked to common viral pathogens, which included parvovirus B19. The authors judged a highly shared variant cluster likely a sequencing artifact.

Researchers ran the PCR with 60 Vbeta and 13 Jbeta primers. Here immunoSEQ multiplex PCR was the method, and the copy in TCRdb shows in-frame clones only, minus some. This table lists about 130,000 clones. V lost 4 bases to trimming and J lost 5 bases, with 14 bases between them. From germline, CDR1 is LGHNT and CDR2 FRNRAP. The CDR3 spans 14 residues. Comment on this clone: The antigen is not known.

This clonotype was sampled from a man aged 25-45 years in good health and CMV-seronegative. The gene calls are TRBV12-5 and TRBJ1-1, with D hard to call. The sequenced sample consisted of PBMCs. This CDR3 is CASGSGIGGTEAFF. The CDR3 DNA follows: TGTGCTAGTGGTTCGGGAATTGGCGGGACTGAAGCTTTCTTT.